This record looks at one TCR beta chain sequence and its context. Its antigen is unidentified. The same CDR3 also results from other DNA sequences found in this sample. The data are from a study of shared clonotypes between healthy human individuals. Study as a whole: In total, the donors were a couple of women and a few men aged 18 to 49.

Findings and limits, study-wide: Relative to clonotypes present in all four donors, those not shared had lower generation probabilities. Across subsets, estimated richness was generally greater for naive than for memory populations.

CD45RO-negative cells were positively selected for CCR7, leaving out terminally differentiated effector memory CD45RA+ cells. Trimming took 4 bases from V and 4 from J; bases not matched to a gene: 2. CDR3 length: 14 amino acids. CDR1 and CDR2 from the germline V gene are LGHNA and YSLEER. Produced via immunoSEQ multiplex PCR; TCRdb's table is partial and in-frame only. The top ten hold roughly 1.1% of the sample, which has about 2 million clones, roughly 94% seen once. V usage is TRBV4-3 and J usage is TRBJ2-7, with 12 bases that match TRBD2. The receptor's source is a man aged 18-30 years in good health. Sequencing was done on a sample of naive CD8+ T cells sorted from blood. The CDR3 nucleotides are TGCGCCAGCAGCCCCGGGACTAGCGGGTACGAGCAGTACTTC. This translates into CASSPGTSGYEQYF.